Shown below are 28 T cell receptor beta chains from a single sample sequenced in a study of identical twins (TCRdb year 2016). Receptor amplification or capture employed 5' RACE. Sequencing was carried out with an Illumina HiSeq 2000. TCRdb reprocessing: public reads trimmed at Q25 with fastp, clones called with MiXCR, in-frame beta chains kept. Rows are combined by CDR3 protein, so each entry shows the most common genes and DNA. Recorded for this sample are roughly 290,000 distinct CDR3 sequences; 7.5% to 9.5% of them occurred a single time. Roughly 7% of the sample is held by the ten biggest clonotypes. These data were also reused for a study on yellow fever vaccine responses in identical twins.

The material sequenced was CD8+ T cells sorted from blood. The receptors were sampled from a young woman in good health.

The rearrangement uses TRBV7-9 and TRBJ2-6; D perhaps matches TRBD1 (6 bases). Trimming shortened V by 5 bases and J by 3 bases, and 8 bases separated the two germline ends. Germline values: CDR1 SEHNR, CDR2 FQNEAQ (reference sequence). The length of the CDR3 is 14 residues. CDR3 DNA sequence: TGTGCCAGCAGCGAACAGGGTGGGGCCAACGTCCTGACTTTC. Protein: CASSEQGGANVLTF.

This clonotype was recorded a few times. The chain uses TRBV6-1 and TRBJ1-4, with 7 bases matching TRBD1. V lost 6 bases and J lost 5; bases outside the gene matches: 9. CDR3 length equals 15 residues. Per germline, CDR1 MNHNS and CDR2 SASEGT. CDR3 nucleotide sequence: TGTGCCAGCAGCTTCCGGGACAGCTTAAATGAAAAACTGTTTTTT. Encoded protein: CASSFRDSLNEKLFF.

This clonotype was picked up a small number of times. The chain joins TRBV4-3 to TRBJ2-7, with D uncertain. V was pared by 0 bases and J by 2 bases, with 11 bases between. The CDR3 covers 15 residues. The germline V gene has CDR1 LGHNA and CDR2 YSLEER. The chain's CDR3 is CASSQEGVPTYEQYF. In nucleotides, the CDR3 is TGCGCCAGCAGCCAAGAGGGCGTTCCAACCTACGAGCAGTACTTC.

This clonotype was counted only a few times. The V and J genes are TRBV27 and TRBJ2-3; the D is unclear. Per the germline V gene, CDR1 is MNHEY and CDR2 is SMNVEV (reference sequence). This CDR3 is 14 amino acids long. V lost 0 bases and J 4 bases, leaving 8 bases between the germline ends. The CDR3 here is CASSLSSLADTQYF. DNA for the CDR3: TGTGCCAGCAGTTTATCTTCTTTGGCAGATACGCAGTATTTT.

This chain uses TRBV7-8 with TRBJ1-4; tentatively, D is TRBD1 (6 bases). Between the trimmed V and J ends, which lost 0 bases and 2 bases, there was a span of 19 bases. Germline V gene lookup returns CDR1 SGHVS and CDR2 FQNEAQ. The CDR3 length is 19 residues. The DNA for the CDR3 is TGTGCCAGCAGCTTAGCCCGAATGACAGGATTAGCGACTAATGAAAAACTGTTTTTT. As protein: CASSLARMTGLATNEKLFF. Full variable domain (remainder filled in from reference TRBV7-8 and TRBJ1-4): GAGVSQSPRYKVAKRGQDVALRCDPISGHVSLFWYQQALGQGPEFLTYFQNEAQLDKSGLPSDRFFAERPEGSVSTLKIQRTQQEDSAVYLCASSLARMTGLATNEKLFFGSGTQLSVL.

The sample holds a few counts of this clonotype. The gene calls are TRBV4-1 and TRBJ1-1, with D perhaps matching TRBD1 (5 bases). The CDR3 consists of 14 residues. CDR1 is MGHRA, CDR2 YSYEKL, per germline. The V and J ends lost 1 base and 5 bases respectively, with 11 bases between them. DNA for the CDR3: TGCGCCAGCAGCCAAGGGGGCGGGTTGACTGAAGCTTTCTTT. Translation gives CASSQGGGLTEAFF.

In this sample, this clonotype turned up a few times. The J gene is TRBJ2-1, the V gene TRBV9; weak D call: TRBD2 (5 bases). With 2 bases removed from V and 6 bases from J, the gap between germline ends came to 15 bases. Germline V lookup: CDR1 SGDLS, CDR2 YYNGEE. The CDR3 length is 15 residues. The CDR3, as DNA: TGTGCCAGCAGCGTGCGGCTAGCTGATCGCAATGAGCAGTTCTTC. Amino acids: CASSVRLADRNEQFF.

This clonotype was detected only a few times. This rearrangement joins TRBV29-1 to TRBJ2-1, with a weak D call TRBD2 (6 bases). This CDR3 has 13 residues. Germline CDR1 reads SQVTM; CDR2 reads ANQGSEA. Trimming removed 7 bases at V and 10 bases at J, with 20 bases between. The CDR3 sequence: CSAQGLGYEEQFF. As DNA, the CDR3 is TGCAGCGCCCAGGGACTGGGGTATGAAGAGCAGTTCTTC.

This clonotype was seen a few times. This chain connects TRBV24-1 to TRBJ1-1; TRBD1 matches at 9 bases. Germline V lookup: CDR1 KGHDR, CDR2 SFDVKD. This CDR3 comprises 14 residues. V was clipped by 11 bases and J by 0 bases; unmatched bases: 6. The CDR3 DNA follows: TGTGCCAGCCGGGACAGGGATATGAACACTGAAGCTTTCTTT. Protein: CASRDRDMNTEAFF.

The gene calls are TRBV5-6 and TRBJ2-3, with 9 bases matching TRBD2. CDR1 SGHDT and CDR2 YYEEEE come from the germline V gene. The V segment lost 5 bases and the J segment 0 bases; nucleotides outside the gene matches: 4. The CDR3 consists of 15 residues. The CDR3 DNA is TGTGCCAGCAGGCTAGCGGGGACTAGCACAGATACGCAGTATTTT. Protein product: CASRLAGTSTDTQYF.

This clonotype was observed a handful of times. The chain uses TRBV9 and TRBJ2-3, with TRBD2 identical over 7 bases. V lost 0 bases and J lost 0; bases outside the gene matches: 4. The germline V gene encodes CDR1 SGDLS and CDR2 YYNGEE. CDR3 length equals 16 residues. CDR3 region: CASSVDQRGSTDTQYF. The CDR3 DNA sequence: TGTGCCAGCAGCGTAGATCAGCGGGGTAGCACAGATACGCAGTATTTT. Based on the CDR3 plus reference TRBV9 and TRBJ2-3, the full variable domain is DSGVTQTPKHLITATGQRVTLRCSPRSGDLSVYWYQQSLDQGLQFLIQYYNGEERAKGNILERFSAQQFPDLHSELNLSSLELGDSALYFCASSVDQRGSTDTQYFGPGTRLTVL.

This chain uses TRBV24-1 with TRBJ2-2; D gene unclear. Trimming removed 6 bases at V and 6 bases at J, with 4 bases between. In germline, CDR1 is KGHDR, CDR2 SFDVKD. The CDR3 extends over 11 amino acids. The CDR3 sequence: CATSMAGELFF. CDR3 bases: TGTGCCACCAGTATGGCCGGGGAGCTGTTTTTT.

This clonotype was seen repeatedly, ten times or more. The chain has TRBV7-9 and TRBJ2-7; D is unresolved. From germline, CDR1 is SEHNR and CDR2 FQNEAQ (reference sequence). The CDR3 contains 13 residues. V was clipped by 4 bases and J by 2 bases, with 9 bases between them. CDR3 DNA: TGTGCCAGCAGCTCCAATCCAGCCTACGAGCAGTACTTC. Translated, it gives CASSSNPAYEQYF.

J is TRBJ1-5 and V is TRBV27; 9 positions agree with TRBD1. This CDR3 is 14 amino acids long. Per the germline V gene, CDR1 is MNHEY and CDR2 is SMNVEV (reference sequence). J was trimmed by 7 bases and V by 5 bases; bases with no gene match: 6. In nucleotides, the CDR3 is TGTGCCAGCAGTCCACAGGGGGCGGGCCAGCCCCAGCATTTT. The encoded protein is CASSPQGAGQPQHF.

This chain joins TRBV7-9 and TRBJ2-3, with TRBD2 matching 9 bases. This CDR3 is 15 amino acids long. Germline trimming cut 6 bases from V and 2 bases from J; bases unmatched to any gene: 6. The germline gives CDR1 SEHNR, CDR2 FQNEAQ (reference sequence). The CDR3 spells CASREAGGPTDTQYF. The CDR3 DNA is TGTGCCAGCAGGGAAGCGGGGGGTCCCACAGATACGCAGTATTTT.

This clonotype showed up many times. The chain recombines TRBV12-3 or TRBV12-4 with TRBJ2-3; D is possibly TRBD1 or TRBD2 (5 bases each). Deletions cut 2 bases from V and 2 bases from J, with 8 bases between. There are 14 residues in the CDR3. CDR3 sequence: CASSLSGATDTQYF. The CDR3 coding sequence is TGTGCCAGCAGTTTATCCGGGGCCACAGATACGCAGTATTTT.

The chain joins TRBV11-2 to TRBJ2-2; TRBD2 agrees at 7 bases. The CDR3 has 15 amino acids. With V trimmed by 7 bases and J by 1 base, 6 bases remained unmatched. The germline CDR1 and CDR2 sequences are SGHAT and FQNNGV. The CDR3: CASITTSWNTGELFF. CDR3 bases: TGTGCCAGCATCACGACTAGCTGGAACACCGGGGAGCTGTTTTTT.

V usage is TRBV27 and J usage is TRBJ2-5; the match to TRBD2 covers 8 bases. Per the germline V gene, CDR1 is MNHEY and CDR2 is SMNVEV (reference sequence). The trim removed 2 bases at V and 5 bases at J, leaving 10 bases unmatched. The CDR3 loop spans 16 amino acids. The CDR3 DNA reads TGTGCCAGCAGTTTACTCGGGGGGGCAATAAAGGAGACCCAGTACTTC. This encodes CASSLLGGAIKETQYF.

The J gene is TRBJ2-7, the V gene TRBV14, with D unclear. This CDR3 has 15 amino acids. In germline, CDR1 is SGHDN, CDR2 FVKESK. Trimming took 1 base from V and 2 from J, leaving 12 bases between them. The CDR3 DNA follows: TGTGCCAGCAGCCAAGTGGGTCAGAGCACCTACGAGCAGTACTTC. It specifies CASSQVGQSTYEQYF.

This clonotype was recorded at least ten times. This chain uses TRBV5-6 with TRBJ1-1; no firm D call. The CDR3 extends over 13 amino acids. Per germline, CDR1 SGHDT and CDR2 YYEEEE. V gave up 2 bases and J gave up 1 base, with 6 bases separating them. Here the CDR3 reads CASSFIRNTEAFF. In DNA, the CDR3 is TGTGCCAGCAGCTTTATCAGGAACACTGAAGCTTTCTTT.

The chain carries TRBV2 and TRBJ2-7; TRBD1 is a possible D gene (5 bases). The CDR3 has 13 residues. V was cut by 10 bases and J by 0 bases, with 13 bases left in between. The germline V gene has CDR1 SNHLY and CDR2 FYNNEI. The CDR3 DNA reads as TGTGCCACCGCAGGGATCTACTCCTACGAGCAGTACTTC. Its translation is CATAGIYSYEQYF.

This clonotype was detected ten times or more. The chain uses TRBV13 and TRBJ2-1, with a weak D call TRBD1 (5 bases). Germline V gene data show CDR1 as PRHDT and CDR2 as FYEKMQ (reference sequence). There are 14 residues in the CDR3. Trimming stripped 6 bases from V and 5 bases from J, with 14 bases between. As DNA, the CDR3 is TGTGCCAGCAGTCCACGACAGATCCACAATGAGCAGTTCTTC. Protein sequence: CASSPRQIHNEQFF.

This chain joins TRBV27 and TRBJ2-7, with D hard to call. Germline loops: CDR1 MNHEY, CDR2 SMNVEV (reference sequence). The germline V and J ends were trimmed by 2 bases and 5 bases, with 16 bases remaining between them. The CDR3 runs to 15 residues. CDR3 region: CASSLGIPLTHEQYF. As DNA, the CDR3 is TGTGCCAGCAGTTTAGGGATTCCGCTAACCCACGAGCAGTACTTC.

This clonotype was counted a few times. J is TRBJ2-7 and V is TRBV20-1; 7 nucleotides match TRBD2. CDR1 and CDR2 (germline): DFQATT, SNEGSKA (reference sequence). The CDR3 contains 15 residues. V lost 1 base to trimming and J lost 2 bases; unmatched junction nucleotides: 8. Written as DNA, the CDR3 is TGCAGTGCTAGAGTGGATTGGCGGGGGACCTACGAGCAGTACTTC. As protein: CSARVDWRGTYEQYF.

This clonotype was detected a few times. This chain links TRBV27 with TRBJ2-7, with D maybe TRBD2 (6 bases). This CDR3 is 14 amino acids long. The V end lost 3 bases, the J end lost 5 bases, and 14 bases lay between the germline ends. Germline CDR1 reads MNHEY; CDR2 reads SMNVEV (reference sequence). The CDR3 bases are TGTGCCAGCAGTTTGGGCGGGGCGACCCACGAGCAGTACTTC. It yields the protein CASSLGGATHEQYF.

This clonotype was observed many times. The chain links TRBV9 to TRBJ2-3; D is unclear. V was clipped by 0 bases and J by 1 base, with 3 bases between them. From germline, CDR1 is SGDLS and CDR2 YYNGEE. The CDR3 contains 13 residues. The CDR3 protein is CASSVGGTDTQYF. The CDR3 DNA reads as TGTGCCAGCAGCGTAGGGGGCACAGATACGCAGTATTTT.

The V gene is TRBV4-1, the J gene TRBJ2-7; TRBD2 aligns across 14 bases. The V segment lost 3 bases and the J segment 5 bases; nucleotides outside the gene matches: 9. In germline, CDR1 is MGHRA, CDR2 YSYEKL. The CDR3 runs to 17 residues. The CDR3 nucleotides are TGCGCCAGCAGCCAGGCCGGGACTAGCGGGAGTGTCCACGAGCAGTACTTC. This encodes CASSQAGTSGSVHEQYF.

This clonotype was recorded a few times. The chain has TRBV20-1 and TRBJ2-1; D is uncertain. The CDR3 contains 11 residues. V was clipped by 5 bases and J by 6 bases, with 8 bases between them. Germline CDR1 is DFQATT and CDR2 is SNEGSKA (reference sequence). CDR3 sequence reads: CSAPPSNEQFF. CDR3 nucleotide sequence: TGCAGTGCTCCCCCGTCCAATGAGCAGTTCTTC.